This T cell receptor (beta chain) was identified in a study of blood T cell repertoires in COVID-19. On the study more broadly: There were acute and convalescent COVID-19 samples, and they came from the United States, Italy and Spain.

This table comes from immunoSEQ multiplex PCR, and its TCRdb copy is limited to in-frame clones, with some not included. The table lists roughly 400,000 clones, about nine tenths of them singletons. The CDR3 has 16 amino acids. Germline lookup yields CDR1 KGHSH and CDR2 LQKENI. With 3 bases removed from V and 0 bases from J, the gap between germline ends came to 9 bases. All enrollees were roughly 18 to 89 years old and from 20 to 30 US areas. Participants had their cohort set by participant-reported clinical history. Someone with COVID-19 had been met by exposed participants within 2 weeks before study entry.

The clonotype was recovered from a woman aged 40 to 50 who had been exposed to COVID-19. Input material: PBMCs or T cells enriched from blood (not recorded which). The V and J genes are TRBV18 and TRBJ2-6; weak D call: TRBD1 (6 bases). In DNA form, the CDR3 reads TGTGCCAGCTCACCTTGGACAGACTCTGGGGCCAACGTCCTGACTTTC. It is translated as CASSPWTDSGANVLTF.